The 26 T cell receptor beta chains listed next were all sequenced from one sample in a study of human T cells and chemical hapten exposure. Documented time point: patch test 2, 6 weeks after DPC sensitization. Treatment meaning: therapeutic diphenylcyclopropenone sensitization with weekly scalp DPC. One entry per CDR3 protein results from TCRdb running MiXCR on the RACE reads. Of fewer than 80,000 distinct CDR3 sequences listed, 10% are singletons. The material sequenced was whole blood, taken in connection with sensitization to the hapten diphenylcyclopropenone (DPC). These receptors were collected from a woman between 50 and 59 years old with alopecia areata. Some clones in this sample may be carry-over from other donors' samples.

This clonotype was recorded a few times. The chain carries TRBV20-1 and TRBJ1-5, with D tentatively TRBD1 (6 bases). This CDR3 is 16 amino acids long. The V and J ends lost 7 bases and 4 bases respectively, with 23 bases between them. Germline lookup yields CDR1 DFQATT and CDR2 SNEGSKA (reference sequence). The CDR3 spells CSVMNPTGTRNQPQHF. The CDR3 bases are TGCAGTGTCATGAACCCCACCGGGACAAGGAATCAGCCCCAGCATTTT.

In this sample, this clonotype turned up many times. The J gene is TRBJ2-5, the V gene TRBV19, with TRBD1 matching 7 bases. The CDR3 loop spans 13 amino acids. V gave up 7 bases and J gave up 1 base; unmatched junction bases: 3. Germline values: CDR1 LNHDA, CDR2 SQIVND (reference sequence). The CDR3 bases are TGTGCCAGTACCACAGGGGCCCAAGAGACCCAGTACTTC. Residues: CASTTGAQETQYF.

V usage is TRBV29-1 and J usage is TRBJ2-1, with D perhaps matching TRBD1 (5 bases). Germline values: CDR1 SQVTM, CDR2 ANQGSEA. CDR3 length: 12 amino acids. V was shortened by 7 bases and J by 8 bases, with 15 bases between the two germline ends. CDR3 sequence (DNA): TGCAGCGCGACTTCAGGGAACGATGAGCAGTTCTTC. This sequence encodes CSATSGNDEQFF.

The rearrangement uses TRBV19 and TRBJ2-7; D call uncertain. Germline assignment: CDR1 LNHDA and CDR2 SQIVND (reference sequence). Trimming removed 5 bases from V and 4 bases from J, with 12 bases in between. CDR3 length: 13 residues. The CDR3 nucleotides are TGTGCCAGTAGTCCCAAGTCTCTGTACGAGCAGTACTTC. Translating it yields CASSPKSLYEQYF.

The table lists this clonotype with many counts. The chain combines TRBV19 with TRBJ1-1; maybe TRBD1 (5 bases). With 7 bases removed from V and 8 bases from J, the gap between germline ends came to 17 bases. CDR1 is LNHDA, CDR2 SQIVND, per germline (reference sequence). The CDR3 has 13 residues. The CDR3 loop is CASNYGTPGEAFF. The CDR3 DNA reads as TGTGCCAGTAATTACGGGACCCCGGGCGAAGCTTTCTTT.

There are a few counts of this clonotype. The CDR3 protein is CASSPGTGDNSPLHF. CDR3 sequence (DNA): TGTGCCAGCAGCCCCGGGACAGGGGATAATTCACCCCTCCACTTT. This rearrangement joins TRBV12-3 or TRBV12-4 to TRBJ1-6; TRBD1 aligns across 10 bases. Trimming removed 6 bases from V and 5 bases from J; junction bases left unmatched: 4. The CDR3 totals 15 residues.

This clonotype was seen repeatedly, ten times or more. Here the CDR3 reads CASSRLKGRPYEQYF. In nucleotides, the CDR3 is TGTGCCAGCAGCCGCCTGAAGGGGCGACCCTACGAGCAGTACTTC. This rearrangement joins TRBV11-2 to TRBJ2-7, with D possibly TRBD1 on 5 matching bases. This CDR3 is built from 15 residues. The germline V gene encodes CDR1 SGHAT and CDR2 FQNNGV. The V end was cut by 5 bases, the J end by 2 bases, with 16 bases between.

A note on this clonotype: A much larger clone lies a single base off, so this may be a read error. The J gene is TRBJ2-7, the V gene TRBV20-1, with TRBD2 identical over 13 bases. The CDR3 is 14 residues long. Germline V CDR1 and CDR2: DFQATT, SNEGSKA (reference sequence). The DNA for the CDR3 is TGCAGAGCCAAAACTAGCGGGAGGGCACGCGAGCAGTACTTC. Protein: CRAKTSGRAREQYF.

This clonotype was recorded a few times. The chain carries TRBV19 and TRBJ2-1; TRBD2 matches 11 bases. V gave up 5 bases and J gave up 3 bases; unmatched junction bases: 15. CDR1 LNHDA and CDR2 SQIVND come from the germline V gene (reference sequence). CDR3 length equals 19 residues. The CDR3 bases are TGTGCCAGTAGTCCCCCCTCCGGGACTAGCGGAGGCTTCTACAATGAGCAGTTCTTC. It specifies CASSPPSGTSGGFYNEQFF.

This clonotype was recorded many times. Written as DNA, the CDR3 is TGTGCCAGCAGTTTATCCCCGTGGCACAACACTGAAGCTTTCTTT. Translating gives CASSLSPWHNTEAFF. The chain joins TRBV27 to TRBJ1-1; D remains unclear. Germline V CDR1 and CDR2: MNHEY, SMNVEV (reference sequence). This CDR3 has 15 amino acids. V shed 0 bases and J shed 2 bases, with 10 bases lying between them.

The chain employs TRBV4-2 and TRBJ1-6, with 7 bases that match TRBD1. Trimming at V came to 4 bases and at J to 7 bases, leaving 10 bases not matched to a gene. CDR3 length: 16 residues. Germline-derived CDR1 and CDR2 are LGHNA and YNFKEQ. CDR3 nucleotide sequence: TGTGCCAGCAGCCTACCTGGGGGACAGAACAATTCACCCCTCCACTTT. Translated: CASSLPGGQNNSPLHF.

V usage is TRBV5-6 and J usage is TRBJ2-5; 8 bases match TRBD2. After removal of 3 bases from V and 4 bases from J, the junction contained 11 bases not matched to a gene. This CDR3 comprises 16 residues. Germline V gives CDR1 SGHDT, CDR2 YYEEEE. As DNA, the CDR3 is TGTGCCAGCAGCTCGATGGGGGCGGGAGGTGGAGAGACCCAGTACTTC. Its protein is CASSSMGAGGGETQYF.

The chain links TRBV28 to TRBJ1-2; D gene ambiguous. Between the trimmed V and J ends, which lost 5 bases and 6 bases, there was a span of 13 bases. The CDR3 covers 13 residues. Germline V CDR1 and CDR2: MDHEN, SYDVKM. The CDR3 sequence is CASSTPLVDGYTF. The DNA of the CDR3 is TGTGCCAGCAGTACCCCCCTTGTGGATGGCTACACCTTC.

This clonotype was counted at least ten times. V and J are TRBV20-1 and TRBJ2-7; possible D gene TRBD2, 6 bases. CDR1 is DFQATT and CDR2 is SNEGSKA in the germline V gene (reference sequence). V was cut by 5 bases and J by 5 bases, with 22 bases left in between. This CDR3 has 15 residues. The CDR3 coding sequence is TGCAGTGCTGCCCCTCCCGGGGGAGCGACCCACGAGCAGTACTTC. This codes for CSAAPPGGATHEQYF.

This clonotype was counted ten times or more. V and J are TRBV10-3 and TRBJ2-7, with a possible D match to TRBD2 (6 bases). The CDR3 extends over 14 amino acids. V lost 3 bases, J lost 1 base, and 10 bases lay in between. Germline V gives CDR1 ENHRY, CDR2 SYGVKD. The CDR3 loop reads CAISDGTGSYEQYF. In nucleotides, the CDR3 is TGTGCCATCAGTGACGGGACTGGGTCCTACGAGCAGTACTTC.

Ten or more counts support this clonotype. Written as DNA, the CDR3 is TGTGCCAGCAGCTTGGACTCGCACAGCACAGATACGCAGTATTTT. Translation gives CASSLDSHSTDTQYF. The rearrangement links TRBV5-5 to TRBJ2-3; no definite D call. V was clipped by 0 bases and J by 0 bases, with 8 bases between them. Germline loops: CDR1 SGHKS, CDR2 YYEKEE (reference sequence). The CDR3 is made up of 15 amino acids.

As for this clonotype: One base away lies a much larger clone, so this may be a sequencing read error. The J gene is TRBJ1-1, the V gene TRBV10-3; the D gene is possibly TRBD1 (6 bases). The V gene's germline CDR1 is ENHRY and CDR2 SYGVKD. With 8 bases removed from V and 4 bases from J, the gap between germline ends came to 17 bases. This CDR3 is built from 14 residues. Written as DNA, the CDR3 is TGTGCCATCTCCACCGGGACATCGATCACTGAAGCTTTCTTT. Translated, it gives CAISTGTSITEAFF.

This clonotype has a handful of counts. V is TRBV29-1 and J is TRBJ1-1; 8 nucleotides line up with TRBD1. The CDR3 runs to 15 residues. After removal of 7 bases from V and 5 bases from J, the junction contained 15 bases not matched to a gene. CDR1 is SQVTM, CDR2 ANQGSEA, per germline. In nucleotides, the CDR3 is TGCAGCGGCCAGTTGGGGACAGGCCAGGGAACTGAAGCTTTCTTT. The encoded protein is CSGQLGTGQGTEAFF.

V and J are TRBV24-1 and TRBJ2-3; D possibly corresponds to TRBD2 (5 bases). CDR1 and CDR2 (germline): KGHDR, SFDVKD. The CDR3 runs to 13 residues. Trimming removed 0 bases from V and 7 bases from J, with 7 bases in between. CDR3 in amino acids: CATSDLVGNTQYF. The CDR3, as DNA: TGTGCCACCAGTGATTTGGTCGGGAATACGCAGTATTTT.

This clonotype was found a few times. V and J are TRBV20-1 and TRBJ2-1; the D is unclear. This CDR3 contains 12 residues. The V gene lost 3 bases and the J gene lost 8 bases, with 11 bases spanning the gap. Germline V gene data show CDR1 as DFQATT and CDR2 as SNEGSKA (reference sequence). CDR3 amino acids: CSASKGWHEQFF. The DNA for the CDR3 is TGCAGTGCTAGTAAGGGTTGGCATGAGCAGTTCTTC.

This clonotype was counted at least ten times. The V gene is TRBV18, the J gene TRBJ2-3; D is ambiguous. CDR1 and CDR2 (germline): KGHSH, LQKENI. This CDR3 contains 12 residues. Between the trimmed V and J ends, which lost 8 bases and 0 bases, there was a span of 6 bases. For the CDR3, the DNA is TGTGCCAGCAGTCCTAGCACAGATACGCAGTATTTT. It specifies CASSPSTDTQYF.

V is TRBV3-1 and J is TRBJ1-5; 7 bases fit TRBD1. With V trimmed by 1 base and J by 4 bases, 4 bases remained unmatched. The CDR3 loop spans 15 amino acids. Germline CDR1 and CDR2: LGHDT and YNNKEL (reference sequence). The CDR3 sequence: CASSQGAGGNQPQHF. In DNA form, the CDR3 reads TGTGCCAGCAGCCAAGGGGCAGGGGGTAATCAGCCCCAGCATTTT.

This clonotype has ten or more counts. The CDR3 spells CASSMGEAGANVLTF. The CDR3 DNA sequence: TGTGCCAGCAGTATGGGGGAGGCTGGGGCCAACGTCCTGACTTTC. The chain employs TRBV25-1 and TRBJ2-6, with D possibly TRBD2 on 6 matching bases. Trimming cost V 5 bases and J 2 bases, with 10 bases left between them. The CDR3 loop spans 15 amino acids. Looked up from germline, CDR1 is MGHDK and CDR2 is SYGVNS.

This clonotype came up a few times. The V and J genes are TRBV6-1 and TRBJ2-1; D may be TRBD2 (6 bases). The CDR3 has 15 amino acids. Germline V gives CDR1 MNHNS, CDR2 SASEGT. Trimming removed 6 bases from V and 0 bases from J, with 12 bases in between. The CDR3 nucleotides are TGTGCCAGCAGGTCGGGACTCACCTCCTACAATGAGCAGTTCTTC. Amino acid sequence: CASRSGLTSYNEQFF.

This clonotype was seen repeatedly, ten times or more. The V and J genes are TRBV18 and TRBJ1-1; D is ambiguous. Trimming pared 6 bases from V and 0 bases from J, leaving 8 bases between. CDR1 KGHSH and CDR2 LQKENI come from the germline V gene. CDR3 length equals 13 residues. As DNA, the CDR3 is TGTGCCAGCTCCCCCCAGGTGAACACTGAAGCTTTCTTT. It specifies CASSPQVNTEAFF.

This clonotype was seen many times. V usage is TRBV6-4 and J usage is TRBJ1-1; perhaps TRBD1 as D (6 bases). V was clipped by 2 bases and J by 1 base, with 14 bases between them. Germline V gene data show CDR1 as MRHNA and CDR2 as SNTAGT. The CDR3 has 16 amino acids. The CDR3 DNA reads as TGTGCCAGCAGTGACACACGGAGGGGGGGGAACACTGAAGCTTTCTTT. Amino acid sequence: CASSDTRRGGNTEAFF.